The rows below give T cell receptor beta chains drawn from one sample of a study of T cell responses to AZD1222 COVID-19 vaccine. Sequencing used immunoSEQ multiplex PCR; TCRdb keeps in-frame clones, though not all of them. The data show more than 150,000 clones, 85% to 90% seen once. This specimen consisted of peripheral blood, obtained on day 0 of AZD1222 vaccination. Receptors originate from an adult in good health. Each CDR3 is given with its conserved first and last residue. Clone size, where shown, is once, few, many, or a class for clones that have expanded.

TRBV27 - CASSLDRTGRNTEAFF
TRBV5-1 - CASSSEGSGNTIYF
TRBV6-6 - CASSYSERKGETQYF
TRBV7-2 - CASQLSGRVGIQNTEAFF
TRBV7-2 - CASSPGGGFYEQYF
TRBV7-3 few CASSSETQSGSYEQYF
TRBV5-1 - CASRARVGITEAFF
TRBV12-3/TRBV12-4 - CASSLRGLDGIFF
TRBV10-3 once CASGTDGEKLFF
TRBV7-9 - CASRGGTTNEKLFF
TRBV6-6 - CASSPQGFGNQPQHF
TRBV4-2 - CASSQTGASSGNTIYF
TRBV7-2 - CASSPHTSGTYEQYF
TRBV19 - CASRRTGLAGGQETQYF
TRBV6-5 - CASSTGQISYGYTF
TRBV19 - CASSSWRTSGKNTGELFF
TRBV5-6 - CASSFRGGGQPQHF
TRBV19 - CASSIAGEGNQPQHF
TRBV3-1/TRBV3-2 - CASSFWSEVNEKLFF
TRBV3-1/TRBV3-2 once CASSQDLGQGQETQYF
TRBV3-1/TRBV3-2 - CASSFTIEEKLFF
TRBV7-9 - CASSLGGVANEKLFF
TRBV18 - CASSIQEETQYF
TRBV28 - CASSGNYGYTF
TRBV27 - CASSWGRTYTGELFF
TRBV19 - CASSIVGGRGLQETQYF
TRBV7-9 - CASSSTEGISETQYF
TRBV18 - CASSLLMGQGYNEQFF
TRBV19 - CASSIVEDQPQHF
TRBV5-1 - CASSLDRIATEAFF
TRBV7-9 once CASSLAARGYTF
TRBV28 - CASSQNYEQFF
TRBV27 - CASRGFVGVPNEQFF
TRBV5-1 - CASSLAADTQYF
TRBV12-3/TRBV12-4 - CASSLGHIYGYTF
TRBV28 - CASTPVGTGELFF
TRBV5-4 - CASSLSPDSSYEQYF
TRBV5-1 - CASSLGGAAWEPQHF
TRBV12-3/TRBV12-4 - CASSLVAGQPQHF
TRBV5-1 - CASSFGQGANEQYF
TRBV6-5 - CASSYSGQASRNTIYF
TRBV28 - CASSSPPSGSQNIQYF
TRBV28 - CASLRAGVLLLSGANVLTF
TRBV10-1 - CASISEDRGFGNQPQHF
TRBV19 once CASSIDLVRRIYEQYF
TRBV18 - CASSPQEERGYTF
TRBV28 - CASSADSYGYTF
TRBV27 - CASSLSGRAGETQYF
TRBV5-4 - CASSLLGSGTNYGYTF
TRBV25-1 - CASKSSYEQYF
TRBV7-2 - CASSVGTGGGNSPLHF
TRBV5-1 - CASSLGQGAYGYTF
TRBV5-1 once CASSLFHGSTDTQYF